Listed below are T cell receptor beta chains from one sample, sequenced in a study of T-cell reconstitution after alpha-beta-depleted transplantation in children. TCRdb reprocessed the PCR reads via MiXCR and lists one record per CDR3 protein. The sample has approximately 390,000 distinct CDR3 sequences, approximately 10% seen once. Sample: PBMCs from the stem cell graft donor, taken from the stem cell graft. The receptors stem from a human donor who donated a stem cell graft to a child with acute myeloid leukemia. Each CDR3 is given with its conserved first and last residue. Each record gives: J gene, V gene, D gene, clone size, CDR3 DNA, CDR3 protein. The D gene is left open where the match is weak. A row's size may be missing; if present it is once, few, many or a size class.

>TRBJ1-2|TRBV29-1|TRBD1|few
TGCAGCGTTCAGGGACAGGGGAACTATGGCTACACCTTC
CSVQGQGNYGYTF
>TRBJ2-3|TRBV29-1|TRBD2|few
TGCAGCGTTGAAACGGAAGGCGGGAGGGCCTCCACGTATTTT
CSVETEGGRASTYF
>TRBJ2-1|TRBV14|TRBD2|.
TGTGCCAGCAGCCCACTACTAGCGGGGGGGCGAAATGAGCAGTTCTTC
CASSPLLAGGRNEQFF
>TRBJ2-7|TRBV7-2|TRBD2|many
TGTGCCAGCAGCCCCGGGACTAGCGGGCTACCCTACGAGCAGTACTTC
CASSPGTSGLPYEQYF
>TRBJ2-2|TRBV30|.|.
TGTGCCTGGGCGGGACAGATTATCGGGGAGCTGTTTTTT
CAWAGQIIGELFF
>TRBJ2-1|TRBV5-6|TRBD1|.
TGTGCCAGCAGCTTGCGAGGGGCCAGGGGGTCCTACAATGAGCAGTTCTTC
CASSLRGARGSYNEQFF
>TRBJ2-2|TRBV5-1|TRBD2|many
TGCGCCAGCAGCCTAGCGGGAGTCTTCACCGGGGAGCTGTTTTTT
CASSLAGVFTGELFF
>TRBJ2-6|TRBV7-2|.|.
TGTGCCAGCAGCTTAGACCCCAGCCCTGGGGCCAACGTCCTGACTTTC
CASSLDPSPGANVLTF
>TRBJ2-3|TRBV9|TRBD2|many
TGTGCCAGCAGCGTAGTGGGGGGGTCCGGAGATACGCAGTATTTT
CASSVVGGSGDTQYF
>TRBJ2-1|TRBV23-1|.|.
TGCGCCGAATCTGAAGGGCAGTTGGGTGAGCAGTTCTTC
CAESEGQLGEQFF
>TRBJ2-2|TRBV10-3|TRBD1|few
TGTGCCATCAGTGAGTGGGGGACAGTTAACACCGGGGAGCTGTTTTTT
CAISEWGTVNTGELFF
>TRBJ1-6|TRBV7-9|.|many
TGTGCCAGCAGCTTCTCGCTCGGACCCAATTCACCCCTCCACTTT
CASSFSLGPNSPLHF